These T cell receptor beta chains were read from a single sample in a study of cytomegalovirus exposure and HLA in healthy donors. The table came from immunoSEQ multiplex PCR; TCRdb's copy has only in-frame clones and leaves some out. The sample records fewer than 200,000 clones, approximately 86% being singletons. The sequenced material came from PBMCs. Receptors originate from a male donor in good health and CMV-seronegative. CDR3s include the opening cysteine and the closing phenylalanine or tryptophan. The D gene is left open where the match is weak. Not all rows give a size; the values are once, few, many and, for expanded clones, a class.

J gene,clone size,D gene,V gene,CDR3 DNA,CDR3 protein
TRBJ2-7,NA,NA,TRBV27,TGTGCCAGCAGTTTTTCGATTTCAGTATCCTACGAGCAGTACTTC,CASSFSISVSYEQYF
TRBJ2-7,few,TRBD1,TRBV4-1,TGCGCCAGCAGCCCGGGACAGGGTAGGGACTACGAGCAGTACTTC,CASSPGQGRDYEQYF
TRBJ2-7,NA,TRBD1,TRBV2,TGTGCCAGCAGGTTGACAGGGACCTACGAGCAGTACTTC,CASRLTGTYEQYF
TRBJ2-1,NA,TRBD2,TRBV7-2,TGTGCCAGCAGACGCGGCACTAGCGGGAGGAGATTGGGCAATGAGCAGTTCTTC,CASRRGTSGRRLGNEQFF
TRBJ2-6,NA,TRBD1,TRBV4-3,TGCGCCAGCAGCCAGGGGACAGGGACATCTGGGGCCAACGTCCTGACTTTC,CASSQGTGTSGANVLTF
TRBJ2-7,NA,TRBD1,TRBV6-1,TGTGCCAGCAGTCTACGGACAGGACGTGGGTACGAGCAGTACTTC,CASSLRTGRGYEQYF
TRBJ2-7,NA,TRBD2,TRBV7-3,TGTGCCAGCAGCTTATATGGCGGGGGGGTCTACGAGCAGTACTTC,CASSLYGGGVYEQYF
TRBJ1-4,NA,TRBD1,TRBV6-4,TGTGCCAGCAGTGAAGAAGGAGGGACAGGGGAAGAAAAACTGTTTTTT,CASSEEGGTGEEKLFF
TRBJ2-7,NA,NA,TRBV19,TGTGCCAGTAGTATGGGCGGGACAGCTCTGCGCGAGCAGTACTTC,CASSMGGTALREQYF
TRBJ2-3,NA,TRBD2,TRBV27,TGTGCCAGCAGCTTAGCGGGAACAGATACGCAGTATTTT,CASSLAGTDTQYF
TRBJ2-7,NA,NA,TRBV6-5,TGTGCCAGCAGTTACTCGAGAGGGCCGTCCTACGAGCAGTACTTC,CASSYSRGPSYEQYF
TRBJ2-3,NA,NA,TRBV20-1,TGCAGTGCCTCCCGCGGAGATACGCAGTATTTT,CSASRGDTQYF
TRBJ2-1,few,TRBD2,TRBV25-1,TGTGCCAGCAGTGGGGGACTAGCGGGAGGAAGGAATGAGCAGTTCTTC,CASSGGLAGGRNEQFF
TRBJ2-7,NA,NA,TRBV30,TGTGCCTCTGTGAGGGCTAGCGACTACGAGCAGTACTTC,CASVRASDYEQYF
TRBJ2-7,few,NA,TRBV4-3,TGCGCCAGCAGCCAAGATGTAGGGGCATACGAGCAGTACTTC,CASSQDVGAYEQYF
TRBJ1-5,few,NA,TRBV6-6,TGTGCCAGCAGTTACAAACTTGGACAGCTAAATCAGCCCCAGCATTTT,CASSYKLGQLNQPQHF
TRBJ1-2,NA,NA,TRBV4-1,TGCGCCATCGGGAGCGGGGATGGCTACACCTTC,CAIGSGDGYTF
TRBJ2-2,NA,TRBD1,TRBV7-3,TGTGCCAGCAGCTTAACCCGACAGGGGGTTACCGGGGAGCTGTTTTTT,CASSLTRQGVTGELFF
TRBJ2-3,NA,TRBD2,TRBV5-4,TGTGCCAGCAGCTCGGGGACTAGCGGGATCACAGATACGCAGTATTTT,CASSSGTSGITDTQYF
TRBJ1-1,NA,NA,TRBV11-2,TGTGCCAGCAGCCCCGCGGGCAGGCCCCTCGAGGCTTTCTTT,CASSPAGRPLEAFF
TRBJ1-2,NA,NA,TRBV5-1,TGCGCCAGCAGCCCTCGTTCAGTCGGGGAAGGCTACACCTTC,CASSPRSVGEGYTF
TRBJ1-2,NA,NA,TRBV5-4,TGTGCCAGCAGCTTGGACTCCAACTATGGCTACACCTTC,CASSLDSNYGYTF
TRBJ1-1,NA,NA,TRBV28,TGTGCCAGCAGTCCTCTTCGGTATGAGAACACTGAAGCTTTCTTT,CASSPLRYENTEAFF
TRBJ2-2,NA,NA,TRBV7-7,TGTGCCAGCAGCCCCCTCTCGGGCGGGCGGGAGCTGTTTTTT,CASSPLSGGRELFF
TRBJ1-2,once,TRBD1,TRBV6-5,TGTGCCAGCAGTCCGATCCAGAGGACAGGGTATGGCTACACCTTC,CASSPIQRTGYGYTF
TRBJ1-5,NA,NA,TRBV28,TGTGCCAGCAGTCCTCCTATACCGAATGGTCAGCCCCAGCATTTT,CASSPPIPNGQPQHF
TRBJ2-1,NA,TRBD1,TRBV5-6,TGTGCCAGCAGCTTGGGGACAGGGGTAATCGGCCAGAATGAGCAGTTCTTC,CASSLGTGVIGQNEQFF
TRBJ2-7,NA,TRBD2,TRBV6-5,TGTGCCAGCAAAAGAGCGGGGGGACTCTACGAGCAGTACTTC,CASKRAGGLYEQYF
TRBJ2-2,NA,NA,TRBV19,TGTGCCAGTAGTACAAGCCCGGGTTTCACCGGGGAGCTGTTTTTT,CASSTSPGFTGELFF
TRBJ1-1,once,TRBD1,TRBV18,TGTGCCAGCTCACCCCGGACAGGGGAAGCTTTCTTT,CASSPRTGEAFF
TRBJ1-2,NA,NA,TRBV5-1,TGCGCCAGCAGCTCCGTACGGGACGGACTATTGGGTGGCTACACCTTC,CASSSVRDGLLGGYTF
TRBJ2-6,NA,NA,TRBV6-4,TGTGCCAGCAGTGAAGGGACATCTGGGGCCAACGTCCTGACTTTC,CASSEGTSGANVLTF
TRBJ1-4,NA,NA,TRBV28,TGTGCCAGCACCCTATCGGGGGGCAGGAATGAAAAACTGTTTTTT,CASTLSGGRNEKLFF
TRBJ2-3,NA,TRBD1,TRBV4-3,TGCGCCAGCAGCCACCAATTTTCAGGGGGCGGAGATACGCAGTATTTT,CASSHQFSGGGDTQYF
TRBJ2-5,NA,NA,TRBV7-6,TGTGCGAGCGGGTGGGAGGCGGAGACCCAGTACTTC,CASGWEAETQYF
TRBJ1-2,NA,NA,TRBV29-1,TGCAGCGTTGGGGTCCCGGGTGGCTACACCTTC,CSVGVPGGYTF
TRBJ2-1,NA,TRBD1,TRBV12-5,TGTGCTAGTGGTTTGGCCCTGGACAGGGTGAATGAGCAGTTCTTC,CASGLALDRVNEQFF
TRBJ2-6,NA,NA,TRBV7-3,TGTGCCAGCAGCCTCGACAGCTCTGGGGCCAACGTCCTGACTTTC,CASSLDSSGANVLTF
TRBJ1-1,once,NA,TRBV9,TGTGCCAGCAGCATGTTAGAGAACACTGAAGCTTTCTTT,CASSMLENTEAFF